This TCR beta chain was retrieved from a study of blood T cells in healthy people across ages. This clonotype was seen more than once but under ten times. Its antigen remains unknown. Study observations and caveats: Diversity estimates from one million T cells were considered underestimates.

Per sample, at least 5.5 micrograms of total RNA were extracted. Next came a second PCR, run for roughly 6 to 11 cycles, which used a sample-barcoded 5' primer along with a J-beta primer mix. TCRdb re-derived calls from the 5' RACE reads in MiXCR, one entry per CDR3 protein. The data contain 600,000 to 1,000,000 distinct CDR3 sequences, roughly 64% of them singletons. The CDR3 is 14 residues long. Losses at the gene ends were 3 bases for V and 6 bases for J; bases not matched to a gene: 1. Germline V gene data show CDR1 as SQVTM and CDR2 as ANQGSEA. V gene TRBV29-1 combines with J gene TRBJ2-1; 14 nucleotides match TRBD2. This TCR was sampled from a man aged 25-45 years in good health. The source material was blood. The CDR3 bases are TGCAGCGTTGAGACTAGCGGGGGGGCCAATGAGCAGTTCTTC. Protein product: CSVETSGGANEQFF.